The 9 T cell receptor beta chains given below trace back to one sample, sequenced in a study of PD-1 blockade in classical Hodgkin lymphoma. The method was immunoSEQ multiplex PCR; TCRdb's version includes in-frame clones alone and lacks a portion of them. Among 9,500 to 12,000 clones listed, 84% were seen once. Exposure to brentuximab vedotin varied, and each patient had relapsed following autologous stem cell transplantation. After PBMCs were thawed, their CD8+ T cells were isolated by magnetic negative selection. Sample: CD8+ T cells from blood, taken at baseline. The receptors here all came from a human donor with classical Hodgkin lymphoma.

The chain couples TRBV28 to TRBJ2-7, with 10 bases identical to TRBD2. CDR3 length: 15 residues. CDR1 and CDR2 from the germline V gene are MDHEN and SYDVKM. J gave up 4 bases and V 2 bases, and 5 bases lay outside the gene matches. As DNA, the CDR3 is TGTGCCAGCAGTTTAAGGACTAGCGGAGGATACGAGCAGTACTTC. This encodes CASSLRTSGGYEQYF.

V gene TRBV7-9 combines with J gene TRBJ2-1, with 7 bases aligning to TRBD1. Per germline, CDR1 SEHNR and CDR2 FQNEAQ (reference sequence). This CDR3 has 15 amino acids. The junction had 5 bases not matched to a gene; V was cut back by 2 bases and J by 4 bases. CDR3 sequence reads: CASSLHQGVYNEQFF. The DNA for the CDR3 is TGTGCCAGCAGCTTACATCAGGGGGTTTACAATGAGCAGTTCTTC.

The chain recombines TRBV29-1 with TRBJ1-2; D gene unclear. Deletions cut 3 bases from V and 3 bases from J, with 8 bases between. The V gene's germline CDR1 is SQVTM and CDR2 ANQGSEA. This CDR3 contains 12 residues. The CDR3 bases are TGCAGCGTTGATCCCCGAGACTATGGCTACACCTTC. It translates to CSVDPRDYGYTF. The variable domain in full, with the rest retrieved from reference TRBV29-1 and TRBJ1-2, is SAVISQKPSRDICQRGTSLTIQCQVDSQVTMMFWYRQQPGQSLTLIATANQGSEATYESGFVIDKFPISRPNLTFSTLTVSNMSPEDSSIYLCSVDPRDYGYTFGSGTRLTVV.

CDR3 loop: CASSYSGVRAIYEQYF. Here the CDR3 DNA reads TGTGCCAGCAGTTACTCAGGGGTCCGTGCGATCTACGAGCAGTACTTC. The genes are TRBV6-5 and TRBJ2-7, with a weak D call TRBD1 (5 bases). Germline values: CDR1 MNHEY, CDR2 SVGAGI. The CDR3 runs to 16 residues. Trimming pared 0 bases from V and 3 bases from J, leaving 15 bases between.

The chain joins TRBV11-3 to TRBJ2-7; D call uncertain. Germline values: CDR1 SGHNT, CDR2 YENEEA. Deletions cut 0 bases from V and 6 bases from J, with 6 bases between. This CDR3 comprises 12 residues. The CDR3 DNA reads TGTGCCAGCAGCTTAGAGACGGGCGAGCAGTACTTC. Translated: CASSLETGEQYF.

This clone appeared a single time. CDR3 coding DNA: TGTGCCAGCAGTTACCAGGGGGGCACTGAAGCTTTCTTT. Encoded protein: CASSYQGGTEAFF. The chain has TRBV6-5 and TRBJ1-1, with TRBD1 matching over 7 bases. The CDR3 sequence is 13 residues long. Germline CDR1 MNHEY, CDR2 SVGAGI. J lost 4 bases, V lost 2 bases, and 1 base had no gene match.

CDR3 in DNA: TGTGCCAGCAGCCAAGAATCCTACAATGAGCAGTTCTTC. This gives the protein CASSQESYNEQFF. This chain connects TRBV14 to TRBJ2-1; D call uncertain. CDR3 length: 13 residues. The germline gives CDR1 SGHDN, CDR2 FVKESK. Trimming removed 0 bases from V and 1 base from J, with 1 base in between. Full variable domain (remainder filled in from reference TRBV14 and TRBJ2-1): EAGVTQFPSHSVIEKGQTVTLRCDPISGHDNLYWYRRVMGKEIKFLLHFVKESKQDESGMPNNRFLAERTGGTYSTLKVQPAELEDSGVYFCASSQESYNEQFFGPGTRLTVL.

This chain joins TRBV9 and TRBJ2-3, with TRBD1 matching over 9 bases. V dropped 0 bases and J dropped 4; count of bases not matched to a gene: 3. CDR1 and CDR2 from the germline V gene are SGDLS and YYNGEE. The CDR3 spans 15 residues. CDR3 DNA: TGTGCCAGCAGCGTAGAGGGACAGGGCCCAGATACGCAGTATTTT. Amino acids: CASSVEGQGPDTQYF.

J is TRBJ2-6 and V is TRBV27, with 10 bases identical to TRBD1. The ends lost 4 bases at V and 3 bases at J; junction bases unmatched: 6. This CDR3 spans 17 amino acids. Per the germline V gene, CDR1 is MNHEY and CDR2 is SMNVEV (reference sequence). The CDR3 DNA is TGTGCCAGCAGTTCGCGACAGGGGGCGTATGGGGCCAACGTCCTGACTTTC. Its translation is CASSSRQGAYGANVLTF.